This TCR beta chain is drawn from a study of CD8+CD57+ T cells in acquired aplastic anemia. About the research overall: CD4+ and CD8+ cells, once sorted, gave DNA averaging 3.2 ug.

In the case of this clonotype: Its specificity is not known.

The TCR beta profiling, which covered VDJ combination and CDR3 sequence, was carried out using genomic DNA as the template. One entry per CDR3 protein, called by TCRdb with MiXCR from the reads. The sample consists of approximately 160,000 distinct CDR3 sequences, around half of them appearing once. Patients selected for sequencing had displayed CD8+CD57+ cell expansion by flow cytometry. Patients had undergone no therapy by the time their blood was sampled. This CDR3 has 15 residues. Germline CDR1 reads SQVTM; CDR2 reads ANQGSEA. V gave up 2 bases and J gave up 2 bases, with 14 bases separating them. Study outcomes and limitations: Some 31 sequences, all CD8+ CDR3, were shared between patients and controls.

This receptor was obtained from a human donor with aplastic anemia. The chain links TRBV29-1 to TRBJ2-3, with D perhaps TRBD1 (6 bases). The sample consisted of sorted CD4+, CD8+, or CD8+CD57+ T cells (not recorded which) from PBMCs. The CDR3 region has the DNA TGCAGCGTTGAACCTTACGGACAGCCCACAGATACGCAGTATTTT. As protein: CSVEPYGQPTDTQYF.